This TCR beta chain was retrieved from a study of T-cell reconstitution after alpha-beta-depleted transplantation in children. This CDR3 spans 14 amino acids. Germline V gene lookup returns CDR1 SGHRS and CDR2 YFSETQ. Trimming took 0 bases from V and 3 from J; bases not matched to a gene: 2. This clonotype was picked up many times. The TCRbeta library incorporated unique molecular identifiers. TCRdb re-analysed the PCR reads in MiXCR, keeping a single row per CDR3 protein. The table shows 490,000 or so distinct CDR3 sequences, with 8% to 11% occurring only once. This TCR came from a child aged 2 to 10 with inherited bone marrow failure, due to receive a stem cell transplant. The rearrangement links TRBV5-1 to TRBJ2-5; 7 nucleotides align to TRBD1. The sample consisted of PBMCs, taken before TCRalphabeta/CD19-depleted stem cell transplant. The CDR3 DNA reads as TGCGCCAGCAGCTTGGTTCAGGGGGAAGAGACCCAGTACTTC. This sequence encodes CASSLVQGEETQYF.